The TCR beta chain described here comes from a study of early T cells in non-severe SARS-CoV-2 infection. The overall study: Chains from this unsorted whole-blood bulk RNA could not be paired.

This CDR3 contains 13 residues. Germline CDR1 and CDR2: MNHNY and SVGAGI (reference sequence). V was trimmed by 2 bases and J by 2 bases, leaving 5 bases between them. Unique molecular identifiers were attached to individual cDNA molecules. A single record per CDR3 protein comes from TCRdb applying MiXCR to the 5' RACE reads. The repertoire holds over 85,000 distinct CDR3 sequences, with around 13% as singletons. The chain uses TRBV6-6 and TRBJ2-3; D unresolved. This sequence originates from an adult who was a healthcare worker with PCR-confirmed SARS-CoV-2 infection or an uninfected control (not recorded which). The sequencing input was whole blood. CDR3: CASSYLLTDTQYF. The DNA of the CDR3 is TGTGCCAGCAGTTACCTACTCACAGATACGCAGTATTTT.